One sample yielded the 3 T cell receptor beta chains listed below, sequenced in a study of shared clonotypes between healthy human individuals. Here immunoSEQ multiplex PCR was the method, and the copy in TCRdb shows in-frame clones only, minus some. Of hundreds of thousands of clones listed, more than 95% are singletons. Source material: naive CD4+ T cells sorted from blood. Subset denoted: CD45RA+ positively selected. Every receptor here comes from a woman in her 30s in good health.

The chain links TRBV2 to TRBJ2-2; 8 nucleotides align to TRBD2. The germline V gene has CDR1 SNHLY and CDR2 FYNNEI. The CDR3 is 14 amino acids. The V gene end was trimmed by 8 bases and the J gene end by 4 bases; junction bases not matched to a gene: 6. The DNA of the CDR3 is TGTGCCAGCTTGCAGCGGGAGATCACCGGGGAGCTGTTTTTT. Translating gives CASLQREITGELFF. Filled out from reference TRBV2 and TRBJ2-2, the complete variable domain reads EPEVTQTPSHQVTQMGQEVILRCVPISNHLYFYWYRQILGQKVEFLVSFYNNEISEKSEIFDDQFSVERPDGSNFTLKIRSTKLEDSAMYFCASLQREITGELFFGEGSRLTVL.

The chain uses TRBV6-6 and TRBJ1-5; D is uncertain. The CDR3 spans 15 residues. Germline lookup yields CDR1 MNHNY and CDR2 SVGAGI (reference sequence). Trimming left V 0 bases short and J 4 bases short, with 10 bases between. As DNA, the CDR3 is TGTGCCAGCAGTTACTCGTCCGGACGGAATCAGCCCCAGCATTTT. Its translation: CASSYSSGRNQPQHF.

CDR3: CASRYVQGSSSGNTIYF. The CDR3 bases are TGTGCCAGTCGTTACGTGCAGGGGTCGAGCTCTGGAAACACCATATATTTT. This sequence joins TRBV19 and TRBJ1-3; a possible D gene is TRBD1 (6 bases). CDR1 LNHDA and CDR2 SQIVND come from the germline V gene (reference sequence). CDR3 length: 17 residues. Trimming removed 8 bases from V and 0 bases from J, with 20 bases in between. Combining the CDR3 with reference TRBV19 and TRBJ1-3 gives the whole variable domain DGGITQSPKYLFRKEGQNVTLSCEQNLNHDAMYWYRQDPGQGLRLIYYSQIVNDFQKGDIAEGYSVSREKKESFPLTVTSAQKNPTAFYLCASRYVQGSSSGNTIYFGEGSWLTVV.